This entry is about one T cell receptor beta chain. Its antigen is unidentified. This specimen belongs to a study of CD8 T cells in ankylosing spondylitis. V lost 5 bases and J 6 bases, leaving 10 bases between the germline ends. The CDR3 is made up of 12 amino acids. TCRdb reprocessed the 5' RACE reads with MiXCR, giving one entry per CDR3 protein. Of about 220,000 distinct CDR3 sequences listed, under 12% are singletons. Study-level results: Clones linked to disease were reported to show significant enrichment in matched ankylosing spondylitis synovial fluid. Earlier work had already found some motif variants in reactive arthritis synovial fluid and blood.

V gene TRBV12-3 or TRBV12-4 combines with J gene TRBJ1-2; tentatively, D is TRBD1 (5 bases). Source material: blood, either unsorted or a sorted T cell fraction (not recorded which). This receptor was taken from a male donor with ankylosing spondylitis or in good health (not recorded which). The DNA of the CDR3 is TGTGCCAGCAGTCTGACAGCGGATGGCTACACCTTC. It is translated as CASSLTADGYTF.